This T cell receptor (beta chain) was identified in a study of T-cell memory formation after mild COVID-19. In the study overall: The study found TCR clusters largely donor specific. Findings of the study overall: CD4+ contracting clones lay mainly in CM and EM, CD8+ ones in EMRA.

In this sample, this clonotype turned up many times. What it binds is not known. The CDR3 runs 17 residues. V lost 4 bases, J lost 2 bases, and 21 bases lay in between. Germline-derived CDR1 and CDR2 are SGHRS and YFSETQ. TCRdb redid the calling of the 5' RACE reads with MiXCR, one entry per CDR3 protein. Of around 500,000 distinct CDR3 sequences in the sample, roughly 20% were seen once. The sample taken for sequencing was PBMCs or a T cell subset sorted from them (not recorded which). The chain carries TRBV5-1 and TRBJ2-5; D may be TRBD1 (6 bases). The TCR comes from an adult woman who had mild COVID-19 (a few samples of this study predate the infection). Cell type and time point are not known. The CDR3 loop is CASSRDPFRDKQETQYF. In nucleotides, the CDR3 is TGCGCCAGCAGCCGGGACCCCTTCCGGGACAAACAAGAGACCCAGTACTTC.